The 8 T cell receptor beta chains below come from one sample, sequenced in a study of blood T cell repertoires in COVID-19. Assay used: immunoSEQ multiplex PCR; TCRdb lists only in-frame clones, some missing. Of approximately 170,000 clones in the sample, 89% were seen once. The sample comprised PBMCs or T cells enriched from blood (not recorded which). These receptors were collected from a woman between 18 and 29 years old who had recovered from COVID-19.

This chain uses TRBV7-2 with TRBJ2-7; TRBD2 aligns across 11 bases. After removal of 5 bases from V and 6 bases from J, the junction contained 6 bases not matched to a gene. The V gene's germline CDR1 is SGHTA and CDR2 FQGNSA. The CDR3 contains 14 residues. In nucleotides, the CDR3 is TGTGCCAGCAGCAAGACTAGCGGGACGGGCGAGCAGTACTTC. This sequence encodes CASSKTSGTGEQYF.

This chain joins TRBV5-1 and TRBJ2-3; TRBD2 matches at 9 bases. The length of the CDR3 is 15 residues. Germline-derived CDR1 and CDR2 are SGHRS and YFSETQ. Unmatched junction bases numbered 5, after V lost 3 bases and J lost 3 bases. CDR3 nucleotide sequence: TGCGCCAGCAGCTCAGGGCGGGAGGGTACAGATACGCAGTATTTT. Its translation is CASSSGREGTDTQYF.

Here the CDR3 DNA reads TGTGCCTGGAGTGTACAGGGGGCCCATCAGCCCCAGCATTTT. Translation: CAWSVQGAHQPQHF. J is TRBJ1-5 and V is TRBV30; TRBD1 aligns across 9 bases. In germline, CDR1 is GTSNPN, CDR2 SVGIG (reference sequence). V lost 0 bases and J lost 5; bases outside the gene matches: 2. The CDR3 length is 14 residues.

The V and J genes are TRBV14 and TRBJ1-2, with D possibly being TRBD1 (6 bases). The CDR3 has 12 amino acids. Germline assignment: CDR1 SGHDN and CDR2 FVKESK. V lost 5 bases, J lost 8 bases, and 12 bases lay in between. In DNA, the CDR3 is TGTGCCAGCAGCGCACAGGGCTTAGGCTACACCTTC. It codes for CASSAQGLGYTF.

This chain uses TRBV7-6 with TRBJ1-1; D perhaps matches TRBD1 (6 bases). The CDR3 contains 16 residues. The V gene lost 4 bases and the J gene lost 0 bases, with 15 bases spanning the gap. Germline CDR1 is SGHVS and CDR2 is FNYEAQ. The CDR3 loop reads CASSYPADRMNTEAFF. The CDR3 bases are TGTGCCAGCAGCTACCCGGCGGACAGAATGAACACTGAAGCTTTCTTT.

The rearrangement links TRBV2 to TRBJ2-5, with D tentatively TRBD1 (7 bases). Germline V gives CDR1 SNHLY, CDR2 FYNNEI. V was pared by 10 bases and J by 6 bases, with 15 bases between. The CDR3 consists of 12 residues. The CDR3 nucleotides are TGTGCCACCCAGGCAGGGGGGAAGACCCAGTACTTC. Its translation is CATQAGGKTQYF. Supplemented by reference TRBV2 and TRBJ2-5, the full variable domain reads EPEVTQTPSHQVTQMGQEVILRCVPISNHLYFYWYRQILGQKVEFLVSFYNNEISEKSEIFDDQFSVERPDGSNFTLKIRSTKLEDSAMYFCATQAGGKTQYFGPGTRLLVL.

The CDR3 loop is CASSLAGGSYNSPLHF. As DNA, the CDR3 is TGTGCCAGCAGCTTGGCGGGGGGCTCCTATAATTCACCCCTCCACTTT. The rearrangement joins TRBV5-4 to TRBJ1-6; TRBD1 is a possible D gene (5 bases). Trimming took off 0 bases at V and 0 bases at J, with 7 bases between the two ends. This CDR3 comprises 16 residues. The V gene's germline CDR1 is SGHNT and CDR2 YYREEE (reference sequence). Based on the CDR3 plus reference TRBV5-4 and TRBJ1-6, the full variable domain is ETGVTQSPTHLIKTRGQQVTLRCSSQSGHNTVSWYQQALGQGPQFIFQYYREEENGRGNFPPRFSGLQFPNYSSELNVNALELDDSALYLCASSLAGGSYNSPLHFGNGTRLTVT.

The rearrangement uses TRBV5-5 and TRBJ2-7, with 12 nucleotides matching TRBD2. V trimming: 4 bases; J trimming: 1 base; junction bases outside the gene matches: 3. The germline CDR1 and CDR2 sequences are SGHKS and YYEKEE (reference sequence). This CDR3 contains 15 residues. The CDR3 protein is CASSQTSGRSYEQYF. The CDR3, as DNA: TGTGCCAGCAGCCAGACTAGCGGGAGATCCTACGAGCAGTACTTC.